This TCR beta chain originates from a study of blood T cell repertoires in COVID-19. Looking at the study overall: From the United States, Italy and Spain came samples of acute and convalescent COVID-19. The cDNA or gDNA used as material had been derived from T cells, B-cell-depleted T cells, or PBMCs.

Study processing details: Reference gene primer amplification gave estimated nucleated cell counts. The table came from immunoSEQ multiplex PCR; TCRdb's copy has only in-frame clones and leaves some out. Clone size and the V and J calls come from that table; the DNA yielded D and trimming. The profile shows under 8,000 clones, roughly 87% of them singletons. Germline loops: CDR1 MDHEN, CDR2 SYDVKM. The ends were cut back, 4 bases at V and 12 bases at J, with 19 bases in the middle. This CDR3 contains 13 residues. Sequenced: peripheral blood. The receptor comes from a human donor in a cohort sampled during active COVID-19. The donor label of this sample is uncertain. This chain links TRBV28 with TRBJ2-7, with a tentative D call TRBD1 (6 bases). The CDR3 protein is CASSSGQRTRAYF. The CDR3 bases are TGTGCCAGCAGTTCAGGACAGCGGACCCGGGCGTACTTC. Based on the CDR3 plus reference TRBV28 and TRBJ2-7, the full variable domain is DVKVTQSSRYLVKRTGEKVFLECVQDMDHENMFWYRQDPGLGLRLIYFSYDVKMKEKGDIPEGYSVSREKKERFSLILESASTNQTSMYLCASSSGQRTRAYFGPGTRLTVT.